A single sample gave rise to the 8 T cell receptor beta chains below, sequenced in a study of blood T cells in healthy people across ages. With a J-beta primer mix and a sample-barcoded 5' primer, a second PCR ran roughly 7 to 11 cycles. TCRdb analysed the 5' RACE reads with MiXCR anew, one entry per CDR3 protein. The data show around 1,500,000 distinct CDR3 sequences, with roughly 27% seen just once and approximately 7.7% held by the top ten. The specimen sequenced was blood. The source is a woman aged 25 to 39 in good health.

This chain joins TRBV7-9 and TRBJ1-6, with D unresolved. This CDR3 is built from 16 residues. Germline V gives CDR1 SEHNR, CDR2 FQNEAQ (reference sequence). V lost 2 bases to trimming and J lost 7 bases, with 15 bases between them. In DNA form, the CDR3 reads TGTGCCAGCAGCTTACCGGTCACGGAGATGAATTCACCCCTCCACTTT. Its translation: CASSLPVTEMNSPLHF. Full variable domain (outside the CDR3, taken from reference TRBV7-9 and TRBJ1-6): DTGVSQNPRHKITKRGQNVTFRCDPISEHNRLYWYRQTLGQGPEFLTYFQNEAQLEKSRLLSDRFSAERPKGSFSTLEIQRTEQGDSAMYLCASSLPVTEMNSPLHFGNGTRLTVT.

This clonotype has only a few counts. The genes are TRBV18 and TRBJ2-7; 8 positions match TRBD1. The germline V gene has CDR1 KGHSH and CDR2 LQKENI. Trimming removed 0 bases from V and 4 bases from J; junction bases left unmatched: 5. The CDR3 sequence is 15 residues long. CDR3 sequence reads: CASSPPDRVRYEQYF. The CDR3 nucleotides are TGTGCCAGCTCACCACCGGACAGGGTTAGGTACGAGCAGTACTTC. The full variable domain, its missing parts supplied by reference TRBV18 and TRBJ2-7, is NAGVMQNPRHLVRRRGQEARLRCSPMKGHSHVYWYRQLPEEGLKFMVYLQKENIIDESGMPKERFSAEFPKEGPSILRIQQVVRGDSAAYFCASSPPDRVRYEQYFGPGTRLTVT.

This clonotype was detected only a few times. The V call is TRBV5-1, the J call TRBJ2-3; D is ambiguous. Trimming cost V 4 bases and J 0 bases, with 12 bases left between them. The CDR3 runs to 15 residues. Germline V gives CDR1 SGHRS, CDR2 YFSETQ. CDR3 loop: CASSTGRGSTDTQYF. As DNA, the CDR3 is TGCGCCAGCAGCACCGGACGAGGAAGCACAGATACGCAGTATTTT.

This clonotype was picked up a small number of times. V is TRBV12-3 or TRBV12-4 and J is TRBJ1-1; no firm D call. The CDR3 consists of 12 residues. V was clipped by 3 bases and J by 7 bases, with 9 bases between them. DNA of the CDR3: TGTGCCAGCAGTTTTAGGGCGGGTGAAGCTTTCTTT. It codes for CASSFRAGEAFF.

There are a few counts of this clonotype. CDR3 residues: CASSRWGRVFLNEQFF. CDR3 DNA: TGTGCCAGCAGCCGGTGGGGCAGGGTATTCCTCAATGAGCAGTTCTTC. This chain joins TRBV5-6 and TRBJ2-1; D is perhaps TRBD1 (5 bases). The germline V gene has CDR1 SGHDT and CDR2 YYEEEE. V lost 4 bases and J 6 bases, leaving 20 bases between the germline ends. The CDR3 runs 16 residues.

In its sample, this clonotype was seen a few times. The chain links TRBV20-1 to TRBJ2-3; D call uncertain. In germline, CDR1 is DFQATT, CDR2 SNEGSKA (reference sequence). Trimming cost V 8 bases and J 4 bases, with 16 bases left between them. There are 13 residues in the CDR3. The CDR3: CSPVAPDADTQYF. The CDR3 bases are TGCAGTCCCGTTGCCCCCGACGCAGATACGCAGTATTTT.

This clonotype has just a few counts. V and J are TRBV10-3 and TRBJ1-2; 8 nucleotides line up with TRBD1. The CDR3 is 15 residues long. After removal of 5 bases from V and 0 bases from J, the junction contained 5 bases not matched to a gene. CDR1 is ENHRY and CDR2 is SYGVKD in the germline V gene. Written as DNA, the CDR3 is TGTGCCATCAGTCTCGGACAGGGCTCTAACTATGGCTACACCTTC. Translated: CAISLGQGSNYGYTF.

In its sample, this clonotype was seen a few times. This sequence may be a read error, since a much larger clone differs from it by one base. The chain uses TRBV7-2 and TRBJ2-5; the D gene is possibly TRBD2 (6 bases). The germline CDR1 and CDR2 sequences are SGHTA and FQGNSA. The germline V and J ends were trimmed by 5 bases and 5 bases, with 12 bases remaining between them. CDR3 length: 13 amino acids. CDR3 in amino acids: CASSNGRGETQYF. The CDR3 DNA reads TGTGCCAGCAGCAACGGGAGAGGGGAGACCCAGTACTTC. Full variable domain (missing parts from reference TRBV7-2 and TRBJ2-5): GAGVSQSPSNKVTEKGKDVELRCDPISGHTALYWYRQSLGQGLEFLIYFQGNSAPDKSGLPSDRFSAERTGGSVSTLTIQRTQQEDSAVYLCASSNGRGETQYFGPGTRLLVL.